These 22 T cell receptor beta chains share one sample of origin, sequenced in a study of blood T cell repertoires in COVID-19 (dated by TCRdb to the early 2020s). Preparation of the library involved the immunoSEQ multiplex PCR assay. The source is immuneACCESS, and TCRdb retained only in-frame sequences with V and J called. Part of the clones is not carried over; for the studies checked, unresolved V genes explain less than half of this, and the remainder is unexplained. A total of fewer than 350,000 clones appear in this sample, 88% of them only once. The ten largest make up around 2% of the sample. The specimen sequenced was PBMCs or T cells enriched from blood (not recorded which). The receptor set was obtained from a woman in her sixties or seventies in a cohort exposed to, infected with or recovered from COVID-19 (not recorded which).

This rearrangement joins TRBV30 to TRBJ1-5; D is perhaps TRBD1 (5 bases). Germline V CDR1 and CDR2: GTSNPN, SVGIG (reference sequence). The CDR3 length is 15 residues. Between the trimmed V and J ends, which lost 3 bases and 4 bases, there was a span of 16 bases. CDR3 residues: CAWSAGAGTNQPQHF. As DNA, the CDR3 is TGTGCCTGGAGCGCCGGGGCAGGGACTAATCAGCCCCAGCATTTT.

The chain has TRBV6-2 or TRBV6-3 and TRBJ2-1; D gene ambiguous. Trimming removed 5 bases at V and 6 bases at J, with 8 bases between. The germline V gene encodes CDR1 MNHEY and CDR2 SVGEGT. The CDR3 length is 12 residues. The CDR3 loop is CASSNPGNEQFF. CDR3 in DNA: TGTGCCAGCAGTAACCCGGGCAATGAGCAGTTCTTC.

The chain couples TRBV6-5 to TRBJ2-7; TRBD1 matches 10 bases. The germline V gene encodes CDR1 MNHEY and CDR2 SVGAGI. The CDR3 runs 14 residues. With 5 bases clipped from V and 2 bases from J, the junction kept 3 bases outside the gene matches. As DNA, the CDR3 is TGTGCCAGCAGTCCGGACAGGGGGACCTACGAGCAGTACTTC. Protein: CASSPDRGTYEQYF.

This clone was picked up one time. This chain joins TRBV5-4 and TRBJ2-3; tentative D call: TRBD2 (5 bases). V lost 4 bases, J lost 4 bases, and 19 bases lay in between. Germline CDR1 and CDR2: SGHNT and YYREEE (reference sequence). The CDR3 extends over 16 amino acids. The CDR3 spells CASSPRTPKVADTQYF. CDR3 DNA: TGTGCCAGCAGCCCCAGGACTCCTAAGGTGGCAGATACGCAGTATTTT.

The chain carries TRBV6-5 and TRBJ2-7, with TRBD1 matching 8 bases. The germline V gene has CDR1 MNHEY and CDR2 SVGAGI. The length of the CDR3 is 13 residues. The V gene end was trimmed by 8 bases and the J gene end by 3 bases; junction bases not matched to a gene: 6. The CDR3 is CASRGTGNYEQYF. The CDR3 coding sequence is TGTGCCAGCCGAGGGACAGGTAACTACGAGCAGTACTTC.

The genes are TRBV6-5 and TRBJ2-1; the match to TRBD2 covers 9 bases. Trimming cost V 2 bases and J 6 bases; bases outside gene matches: 8. CDR1 and CDR2 from the germline V gene are MNHEY and SVGAGI. The CDR3 length is 16 residues. The CDR3 protein is CASSYVASGASNEQFF. CDR3 DNA sequence: TGTGCCAGCAGTTACGTCGCTAGCGGGGCCTCCAATGAGCAGTTCTTC.

The V call is TRBV6-5, the J call TRBJ2-2; the D is unclear. The CDR3 covers 16 residues. Germline V gives CDR1 MNHEY, CDR2 SVGAGI. Trimming pared 0 bases from V and 0 bases from J, leaving 8 bases between. The DNA of the CDR3 is TGTGCCAGCAGTTACTCGCGCCAGGCGAACACCGGGGAGCTGTTTTTT. Translation gives CASSYSRQANTGELFF.

The rearrangement links TRBV2 to TRBJ1-5; D possibly corresponds to TRBD1 (5 bases). Trimming took off 1 base at V and 3 bases at J, with 10 bases between the two ends. Germline-derived CDR1 and CDR2 are SNHLY and FYNNEI. The CDR3 loop spans 15 amino acids. The CDR3 reads CASSEGDSSNQPQHF. Here the CDR3 DNA reads TGTGCCAGCAGTGAAGGAGACAGTTCCAATCAGCCCCAGCATTTT. The full variable domain, its missing parts supplied by reference TRBV2 and TRBJ1-5, is EPEVTQTPSHQVTQMGQEVILRCVPISNHLYFYWYRQILGQKVEFLVSFYNNEISEKSEIFDDQFSVERPDGSNFTLKIRSTKLEDSAMYFCASSEGDSSNQPQHFGDGTRLSIL.

V gene TRBV4-1 combines with J gene TRBJ2-5; 8 bases fit TRBD2. V was pared by 4 bases and J by 2 bases, with 6 bases of the junction left unmatched. CDR1 MGHRA and CDR2 YSYEKL come from the germline V gene. The CDR3 totals 15 residues. CDR3 sequence (DNA): TGCGCCAGCAGCCCGAGTACTAGCGGACAAGAGACCCAGTACTTC. Residues: CASSPSTSGQETQYF.

V and J are TRBV4-1 and TRBJ2-7, with TRBD1 as a possible D gene (5 bases). The CDR3 is 14 residues long. Germline CDR1 MGHRA, CDR2 YSYEKL. Deletions cut 1 base from V and 2 bases from J, with 9 bases between. The CDR3, as DNA: TGCGCCAGCAGCCAAGGGAGACAGACCTACGAGCAGTACTTC. Its protein is CASSQGRQTYEQYF.

A single count supports this clone. The V gene is TRBV10-3, the J gene TRBJ1-3; D gene ambiguous. The V and J ends lost 7 bases and 4 bases respectively, with 11 bases between them. The V gene's germline CDR1 is ENHRY and CDR2 SYGVKD. This CDR3 is 13 amino acids long. The CDR3 region has the DNA TGTGCCATCACGCCCCGCGGAGGAAACACCATATATTTT. It codes for CAITPRGGNTIYF.

This chain joins TRBV11-2 and TRBJ2-7; 7 nucleotides agree with TRBD2. The CDR3 has 16 residues. Germline CDR1 SGHAT, CDR2 FQNNGV. Trimming cost V 5 bases and J 0 bases; bases outside gene matches: 10. The CDR3 loop is CASSRRPGGRSYEQYF. Here the CDR3 DNA reads TGTGCCAGCAGCCGTCGACCGGGAGGCCGCTCCTACGAGCAGTACTTC.

V usage is TRBV2 and J usage is TRBJ2-7, with 11 bases matching TRBD2. This CDR3 contains 13 residues. Unmatched junction bases numbered 7, after V lost 10 bases and J lost 5 bases. Germline V gives CDR1 SNHLY, CDR2 FYNNEI. CDR3 region: CANGLAGGNEQYF. The CDR3 nucleotides read TGTGCCAACGGATTAGCGGGAGGGAACGAGCAGTACTTC.

This sequence joins TRBV7-9 and TRBJ2-1; D gene ambiguous. CDR3 size: 12 residues. The V and J ends lost 3 bases and 6 bases respectively, with 6 bases between them. Germline loops: CDR1 SEHNR, CDR2 FQNEAQ (reference sequence). In DNA form, the CDR3 reads TGTGCCAGCAGCTTGTCCCTCAATGAGCAGTTCTTC. It translates to CASSLSLNEQFF.

This clone came up a few times. V gene TRBV30 combines with J gene TRBJ1-1, with D possibly being TRBD1 (6 bases). There are 12 residues in the CDR3. Germline values: CDR1 GTSNPN, CDR2 SVGIG (reference sequence). CDR3 sequence (DNA): TGTGCTGGGGGCAGACTGAACACTGAAGCTTTCTTT. It specifies CAGGRLNTEAFF.

The chain joins TRBV19 to TRBJ1-4; 8 nucleotides agree with TRBD1. The germline V gene encodes CDR1 LNHDA and CDR2 SQIVND (reference sequence). V shed 3 bases and J 10 bases; nucleotides not matched to a gene: 4. The CDR3 runs to 13 residues. Here the CDR3 DNA reads TGTGCCAGTAGTATTCCGGACAGGGCAAAACTGTTTTTT. Encoded protein: CASSIPDRAKLFF.

This clone appeared once. The genes are TRBV7-3 and TRBJ2-4; TRBD2 aligns across 7 bases. The CDR3 has 17 amino acids. Unmatched junction bases numbered 9, after V lost 4 bases and J lost 0 bases. Germline CDR1 and CDR2: SGHTA and FQGTGA. CDR3 loop: CASSSLAAILAKNIQYF. The CDR3 region has the DNA TGTGCCAGCAGCTCCCTAGCGGCGATACTAGCCAAAAACATTCAGTACTTC.

The rearrangement uses TRBV5-1 and TRBJ1-4; TRBD1 matches at 7 bases. This CDR3 has 14 residues. V trimming: 4 bases; J trimming: 3 bases; junction bases outside the gene matches: 3. From germline, CDR1 is SGHRS and CDR2 YFSETQ. The CDR3: CASSQGQPNEKLFF. CDR3 nucleotide sequence: TGCGCCAGCAGCCAGGGACAGCCTAATGAAAAACTGTTTTTT.

This rearrangement joins TRBV6-5 to TRBJ1-2; weak D call: TRBD1 (5 bases). Between the trimmed V and J ends, which lost 8 bases and 4 bases, there was a span of 11 bases. This CDR3 comprises 12 residues. Per the germline V gene, CDR1 is MNHEY and CDR2 is SVGAGI. The CDR3 nucleotides are TGTGCCAGCTGGGGCAGAGGCTATGGCTACACCTTC. Its translation: CASWGRGYGYTF.

Concerning this clone: The same CDR3 is also encoded by other DNA sequences in this sample. CDR3 sequence: CASSQEGLGNSYNEQFF. CDR3 bases: TGTGCCAGCAGCCAAGAGGGACTAGGGAACTCCTACAATGAGCAGTTCTTC. The chain joins TRBV3-1 (or the pseudogene TRBV3-2) to TRBJ2-1; TRBD2 agrees at 8 bases. The CDR3 totals 17 residues. Germline V gene data show CDR1 as LGHDT and CDR2 as YNNKEL (reference sequence). V gave up 0 bases and J gave up 0 bases; unmatched junction bases: 4.

The chain employs TRBV5-1 and TRBJ1-1, with D tentatively TRBD1 (5 bases). Trimming cost V 0 bases and J 1 base, with 10 bases left between them. CDR1 SGHRS and CDR2 YFSETQ come from the germline V gene. The CDR3 extends over 15 amino acids. The CDR3 sequence: CASSLGQPRNTEAFF. The CDR3 bases are TGCGCCAGCAGCTTGGGACAGCCAAGGAACACTGAAGCTTTCTTT.

V is TRBV21-1 and J is TRBJ1-2. TRBV21-1 is termed a pseudogene. The CDR3 is made up of 17 amino acids. The CDR3 sequence is CASSQTPYRGPNYGYTF. The CDR3 nucleotides are TGTGCCAGCTCCCAAACCCCATATCGAGGGCCTAACTATGGCTACACCTTC.